The 11 T cell receptor beta chains reported below all come from one sample, sequenced in a study of T cell changes during pregnancy in multiple sclerosis. Only in-frame clones appear in the TCRdb table, and some are missing; sequencing was by immunoSEQ multiplex PCR. In the table there are around 60,000 clones, approximately 96% of which are singletons. The source material was CD8+ T cells from peripheral blood mononuclear cells, sampled after pregnancy. The receptor source for this set is a female donor with multiple sclerosis, enrolled in a pregnancy study.

This CDR3 reads CASSLWASGSLDEQFF. The CDR3 bases are TGTGCCAGCAGTTTATGGGCCAGCGGGAGCTTGGATGAGCAGTTCTTC. The rearrangement links TRBV27 to TRBJ2-1, with 8 bases matching TRBD2. The germline V gene has CDR1 MNHEY and CDR2 SMNVEV (reference sequence). The junction had 10 bases not matched to a gene; V was cut back by 1 base and J by 8 bases. The length of the CDR3 is 16 residues.

The CDR3 region is CASSPRGGAPNTGELFF. CDR3 DNA sequence: TGTGCCAGCAGCCCAAGGGGGGGAGCCCCGAACACCGGGGAGCTGTTTTTT. The rearrangement links TRBV7-2 to TRBJ2-2; a possible D gene is TRBD2 (7 bases). The CDR3 is made up of 17 amino acids. Trimming cost V 5 bases and J 0 bases, with 16 bases left between them. Germline-derived CDR1 and CDR2 are SGHTA and FQGNSA.

V and J are TRBV15 and TRBJ2-1, with TRBD1 as a possible D gene (5 bases). From germline, CDR1 is LNHNV and CDR2 YYDKDF (reference sequence). The CDR3 has 13 residues. Trimming stripped 8 bases from V and 5 bases from J, with 13 bases between. CDR3 protein: CATSQRRDNEQFF. The CDR3 bases are TGTGCCACCTCCCAGCGCAGGGACAATGAGCAGTTCTTC.

The rearrangement links TRBV4-3 to TRBJ2-1; D might be TRBD2 (6 bases). Trimming shortened V by 0 bases and J by 0 bases, and 15 bases separated the two germline ends. Per the germline V gene, CDR1 is LGHNA and CDR2 is YSLEER. This CDR3 region has 18 residues. Here the CDR3 reads CASSQDLGVGGSYNEQFF. The CDR3 DNA reads as TGCGCCAGCAGCCAAGATCTCGGGGTGGGGGGCTCCTACAATGAGCAGTTCTTC.

V usage is TRBV5-6 and J usage is TRBJ1-1, with TRBD1 identical over 8 bases. Germline CDR1 reads SGHDT; CDR2 reads YYEEEE. CDR3 length equals 12 residues. The V segment lost 4 bases and the J segment 8 bases; nucleotides outside the gene matches: 4. CDR3 DNA sequence: TGTGCCAGCAGCCCAGGACAGGGCGAAGCTTTCTTT. Protein product: CASSPGQGEAFF.

The chain combines TRBV21-1 with TRBJ2-2; the table calls TRBD1, which could not be checked here. TRBV21-1 is given as a pseudogene. The CDR3 covers 20 residues. CDR3 DNA sequence: TGTGCCAGCAGCCCGCTTGCCGGGACAGCACCGACCCCGAACACCGGGGAGCTGTTTTTT. This sequence encodes CASSPLAGTAPTPNTGELFF.

The V call is TRBV11-2, the J call TRBJ1-2; the match to TRBD1 covers 9 bases. The V segment lost 8 bases and the J segment 8 bases; nucleotides outside the gene matches: 15. The CDR3 is 15 residues long. Germline V gene lookup returns CDR1 SGHAT and CDR2 FQNNGV. The CDR3 region has the DNA TGTGCCAGCGGTAACGCACTGGACAGGGGAAACGGCTACACCTTC. Protein: CASGNALDRGNGYTF. The variable domain in full, with the rest retrieved from reference TRBV11-2 and TRBJ1-2, is EAGVAQSPRYKIIEKRQSVAFWCNPISGHATLYWYQQILGQGPKLLIQFQNNGVVDDSQLPKDRFSAERLKGVDSTLKIQPAKLEDSAVYLCASGNALDRGNGYTFGSGTRLTVV.

The rearrangement joins TRBV19 to TRBJ1-1; D not certain. Germline V gives CDR1 LNHDA, CDR2 SQIVND (reference sequence). CDR3 length: 14 residues. The V and J ends lost 1 base and 0 bases respectively, with 6 bases between them. The CDR3, as DNA: TGTGCCAGTAGTATAGGGCGGGTGAACACTGAAGCTTTCTTT. This translates into CASSIGRVNTEAFF.

The genes are TRBV28 and TRBJ2-2; D is unresolved. V lost 7 bases to trimming and J lost 0 bases, with 9 bases between them. The germline CDR1 and CDR2 sequences are MDHEN and SYDVKM. The CDR3 has 14 amino acids. CDR3 sequence (DNA): TGTGCCAGCAACGGTCACGCGAACACCGGGGAGCTGTTTTTT. Protein: CASNGHANTGELFF. Looking up the rest from reference TRBV28 and TRBJ2-2 gives the full variable domain: DVKVTQSSRYLVKRTGEKVFLECVQDMDHENMFWYRQDPGLGLRLIYFSYDVKMKEKGDIPEGYSVSREKKERFSLILESASTNQTSMYLCASNGHANTGELFFGEGSRLTVL.

This chain uses TRBV5-1 with TRBJ2-2; 10 bases line up with TRBD2. The CDR3 runs to 18 residues. V shed 0 bases and J 4 bases; nucleotides not matched to a gene: 9. Germline CDR1 and CDR2: SGHRS and YFSETQ. This CDR3 reads CASSLDVPGLAPTGELFF. CDR3 DNA: TGCGCCAGCAGCTTGGACGTCCCGGGACTAGCGCCCACCGGGGAGCTGTTTTTT.

The chain couples TRBV19 to TRBJ1-5; D is ambiguous. V dropped 3 bases and J dropped 3 bases, with 12 bases sitting between them. CDR3 length: 15 residues. Germline V lookup: CDR1 LNHDA, CDR2 SQIVND (reference sequence). CDR3 region: CASSMAERANQPQHF. The CDR3 nucleotides are TGTGCCAGTAGTATGGCGGAGCGTGCCAATCAGCCCCAGCATTTT.